A single TCR beta chain is shown here with its context. The sample comes from a study of TIL therapy for anti-PD-1-resistant metastatic lung cancer. Study in general: Tumors carried a median around 1.4 non-synonymous mutations per megabase.

The time point: pre-treatment sample, taken before nivolumab and TIL therapy. Tumor tissue came from excised metastases, mostly pleural nodules or supraclavicular lymph nodes. Enrollment ran from late 2017 to early 2020. The immunoSEQ assay was v3. The table came from immunoSEQ multiplex PCR; TCRdb's copy has only in-frame clones and leaves some out. The sample consists of 50,000 to 60,000 clones, roughly 70% of them appearing once. Germline assignment: CDR1 SNHLY and CDR2 FYNNEI. This CDR3 has 16 amino acids. The trim removed 10 bases at V and 5 bases at J, leaving 14 bases unmatched. The sequencing used tumor tissue, collected at baseline. V and J are TRBV2 and TRBJ2-3; TRBD2 matches 11 bases. The source of this sequence is a person between 30 and 80 years old with non-small cell lung cancer. The CDR3 DNA follows: TGTGCCACCAGATACCTAGCGGGGGGTTTCTTAGATACGCAGTATTTT. Residues: CATRYLAGGFLDTQYF.